This T cell receptor (beta chain) comes out of a study of CD8 T cells in ankylosing spondylitis. The CDR3 covers 13 residues. Unmatched junction bases numbered 5, after V lost 7 bases and J lost 9 bases. Germline CDR1 MNHNS, CDR2 SASEGT. Only a few counts were recorded for this clonotype. Its specificity is unknown. In TCRdb, the 5' RACE reads were re-called with MiXCR into one record per CDR3 protein. The profile shows approximately 250,000 distinct CDR3 sequences, roughly a tenth of them singletons. Whole-study findings and limits: Typical of ankylosing spondylitis blood, it appeared, was a TCR beta motif of under 10 highly homologous variants.

The gene calls are TRBV6-1 and TRBJ2-1, with 11 nucleotides matching TRBD2. Sequenced material: blood, either unsorted or a sorted T cell fraction (not recorded which). This receptor was identified in a male donor with ankylosing spondylitis or in good health (not recorded which). In nucleotides, the CDR3 is TGTGCCAGCAACCGGCTAGCGGGAGGTGAGCAGTTCTTC. Translated: CASNRLAGGEQFF.